This T cell receptor beta chain was identified in a study of T cell responses to AZD1222 COVID-19 vaccine. Whole-study context: Both about-4-week and about-12-week second-dose recipients were combined. Findings and caveats of the study: Among vaccine-associated CD4 TCRs, coverage spanned spike, with dominance at 160-218 and 743-854. Only 5 to 7 individuals given AZD1222 were seropositive at baseline. Unmutated variant regions are reportedly the target of nearly half of TCRs that are spike-specific.

V was trimmed by 4 bases and J by 2 bases, leaving 9 bases between them. The CDR3 consists of 14 residues. CDR1 is LNHDA, CDR2 SQIVND, per germline (reference sequence). Comments on this clone: Its target is not known.

Sequenced by immunoSEQ multiplex PCR; TCRdb stores in-frame clones only, minus some. The sample includes under 200,000 clones, 90% of them seen just once. The sequencing used peripheral blood, collected on day 0 of AZD1222 vaccination. J is TRBJ1-5 and V is TRBV19, with a weak D call TRBD1 (6 bases). The TCR comes from an adult in good health. The CDR3 DNA reads TGTGCCAGTAGTAGGGACACCCGCAATCAGCCCCAGCATTTT. Residues: CASSRDTRNQPQHF.